These T cell receptor beta chains were read from a single sample in a study of T-cell memory formation after mild COVID-19. MiXCR, run by TCRdb on the 5' RACE reads, gives a single entry per CDR3 protein. Altogether roughly 250,000 distinct CDR3 sequences are present, approximately 16% being singletons, with the ten largest covering around 3.7%. The source material was PBMCs or a T cell subset sorted from them (not recorded which). The source of these receptors is a man aged 18 to 29 who had mild COVID-19 (a few samples of this study predate the infection). Cell type and time point are not known. Each CDR3 is given without its conserved first and last residue. Each record gives: CDR3 length, clone size, V gene, CDR3 protein. Where a row states a size, it is once, few, many or the class of an expanded clone; other rows omit it.

length: 12
size: .
V: TRBV3-1
CDR3: ASLLGSGANVLT

length: 11
size: .
V: TRBV7-9
CDR3: ASSQQMNTEAF

length: 11
size: few
V: TRBV7-2
CDR3: ASSLDFLNEQF

length: 11
size: few
V: TRBV3-1
CDR3: ASSQGGGETQY

length: 12
size: .
V: TRBV20-1
CDR3: SAAQRVPGNTIY

length: 13
size: .
V: TRBV20-1
CDR3: SARDGRLSTDTQY

length: 14
size: .
V: TRBV4-2
CDR3: ASSQAAGPEGDTQY

length: 13
size: .
V: TRBV7-9
CDR3: ASSNSRGSGEKLF

length: 14
size: .
V: TRBV4-1
CDR3: ASSQFGRGIGETQY

length: 13
size: few
V: TRBV5-1
CDR3: ASSLGGPLQETQY

length: 12
size: .
V: TRBV5-5
CDR3: ASRTGPSSYEQY

length: 12
size: few
V: TRBV5-1
CDR3: ASSPGRDKTEAF

length: 11
size: few
V: TRBV9
CDR3: ASSVDLRGGYT

length: 13
size: few
V: TRBV7-2
CDR3: ASSLWAGVNNEQF

length: 13
size: .
V: TRBV6-6
CDR3: ASILQGGGNQPQH

length: 15
size: .
V: TRBV5-1
CDR3: ARSLGATGDVTDTQY

length: 11
size: .
V: TRBV20-1
CDR3: SASKPPRTEAF

length: 9
size: few
V: TRBV20-1
CDR3: SASNGDTQY

length: 15
size: few
V: TRBV5-1
CDR3: ASSLGLVVANTGELF

length: 13
size: .
V: TRBV5-1
CDR3: ASSLEPRENYGYT

length: 13
size: .
V: TRBV6-5
CDR3: ASSRTGLRSQPQH

length: 12
size: .
V: TRBV12-3/TRBV12-4
CDR3: ASSLGTVKEKLF

length: 14
size: .
V: TRBV7-6
CDR3: ASIRPTSGASETQY

length: 13
size: few
V: TRBV9
CDR3: ASSVRQGAESEQF

length: 11
size: few
V: TRBV10-3
CDR3: AISEVEGTEAF

length: 9
size: .
V: TRBV20-1
CDR3: SARAPGTQY

length: 14
size: .
V: TRBV7-9
CDR3: ASSPPSQAGANVLT

length: 10
size: few
V: TRBV7-8
CDR3: ASSRTPIAQH

length: 14
size: .
V: TRBV4-3
CDR3: ASSQRTGVSGYEQF

length: 11
size: few
V: TRBV11-2
CDR3: ASSRGEHYGYT

length: 13
size: few
V: TRBV5-5
CDR3: ASSLAIDTYNEQF

length: 10
size: few
V: TRBV19
CDR3: ASSIWTGELF

length: 14
size: few
V: TRBV20-1
CDR3: SARDGGPSTNEKLF

length: 12
size: many
V: TRBV7-2
CDR3: ASSSNPGAETQY

length: 10
size: few
V: TRBV6-6
CDR3: ASSYGQGGYT

length: 14
size: .
V: TRBV5-5
CDR3: ASSSLGGTNTGELF

length: 13
size: .
V: TRBV4-1
CDR3: ASSQGQGRVTEAF

length: 14
size: few
V: TRBV7-2
CDR3: ASSPPVVLGATEAF

length: 11
size: .
V: TRBV28
CDR3: ASSLSGDYGYT

length: 13
size: .
V: TRBV25-1
CDR3: ASSVGHSGANVLT

length: 10
size: few
V: TRBV5-1
CDR3: ASRRTGTGYT

length: 12
size: .
V: TRBV5-5
CDR3: ASRRGQSNQPQH

length: 15
size: .
V: TRBV5-1
CDR3: ASSWDRRNSARTEAF

length: 12
size: .
V: TRBV29-1
CDR3: SVDAGGGTDTQY

length: 12
size: many
V: TRBV19
CDR3: ANWGKQGRKTQY

length: 10
size: .
V: TRBV7-2
CDR3: ASSLGSEKLF

length: 11
size: few
V: TRBV2
CDR3: ASSGGEYTEAF

length: 14
size: .
V: TRBV7-3
CDR3: ASSLRSGQWNYGYT

length: 16
size: few
V: TRBV10-2
CDR3: ASTYVGRAFSGANVLT

length: 13
size: .
V: TRBV21-1
CDR3: ASSKGGTAGNIQY

length: 14
size: .
V: TRBV4-3
CDR3: ASSQEGTGPYNEQF

length: 12
size: .
V: TRBV9
CDR3: ASSGAVTHAEAF

length: 13
size: .
V: TRBV20-1
CDR3: SARKTGVRGSPLH

length: 13
size: .
V: TRBV5-1
CDR3: ASSPKPDRSNEQF

length: 12
size: .
V: TRBV4-1
CDR3: ARSHETGAYEQY